This T cell receptor (beta chain) derives from a study of cytomegalovirus exposure and HLA in healthy donors. In the study overall: One earlier analysis, a look at 200 million or so T cells, found 100 million to 130 million unique TCR beta sequences.

Findings and caveats of the study: Many donors shared some public TCRs, even though most TCR sequences were rare.

PCR involved 60 Vbeta and 13 Jbeta primers. Profiled with immunoSEQ multiplex PCR; TCRdb holds only in-frame clones, not every one. The sample yields 150,000 to 180,000 clones, 75% seen once. From germline, CDR1 is SGHTS and CDR2 YDEGEE. V shed 5 bases and J shed 0 bases, with 11 bases lying between them. The CDR3 is 14 amino acids. On this clone itself: Its target is unknown.

The sequenced sample consisted of PBMCs. This clonotype originated in a man aged 18 to 30 in good health and CMV-seronegative. The chain carries TRBV5-8 and TRBJ1-1, with D possibly being TRBD1 (6 bases). CDR3 DNA sequence: TGTGCCAGCAGGGAGGGGGGGATGAACACTGAAGCTTTCTTT. Protein: CASREGGMNTEAFF.